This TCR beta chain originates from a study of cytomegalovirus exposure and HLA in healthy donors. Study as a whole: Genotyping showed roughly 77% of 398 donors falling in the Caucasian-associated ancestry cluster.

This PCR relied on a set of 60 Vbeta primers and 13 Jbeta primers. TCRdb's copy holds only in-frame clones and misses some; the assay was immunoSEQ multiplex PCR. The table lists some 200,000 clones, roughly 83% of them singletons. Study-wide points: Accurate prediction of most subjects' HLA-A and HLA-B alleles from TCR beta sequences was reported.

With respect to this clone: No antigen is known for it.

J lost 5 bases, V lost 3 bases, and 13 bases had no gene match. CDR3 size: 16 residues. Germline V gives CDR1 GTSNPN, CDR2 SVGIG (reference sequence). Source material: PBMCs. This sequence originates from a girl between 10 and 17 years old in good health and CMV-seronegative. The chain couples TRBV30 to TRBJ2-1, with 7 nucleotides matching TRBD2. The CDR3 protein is CAWSITGLSTNNEQFF. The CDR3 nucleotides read TGTGCCTGGAGCATAACGGGACTATCCACGAACAATGAGCAGTTCTTC.